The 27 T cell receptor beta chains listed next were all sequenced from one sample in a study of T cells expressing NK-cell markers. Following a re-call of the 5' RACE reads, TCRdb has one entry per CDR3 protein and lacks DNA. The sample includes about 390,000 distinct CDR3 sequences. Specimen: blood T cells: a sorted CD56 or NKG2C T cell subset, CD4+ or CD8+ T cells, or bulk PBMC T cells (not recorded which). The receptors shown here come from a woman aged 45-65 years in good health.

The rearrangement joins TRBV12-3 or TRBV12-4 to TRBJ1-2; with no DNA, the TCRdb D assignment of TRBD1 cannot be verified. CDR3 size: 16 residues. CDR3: CASSFLPGQGMNGYTF.

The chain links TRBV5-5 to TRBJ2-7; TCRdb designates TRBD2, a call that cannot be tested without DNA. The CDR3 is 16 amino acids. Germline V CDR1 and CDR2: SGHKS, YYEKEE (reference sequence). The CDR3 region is CASSPILATNPYEQYF.

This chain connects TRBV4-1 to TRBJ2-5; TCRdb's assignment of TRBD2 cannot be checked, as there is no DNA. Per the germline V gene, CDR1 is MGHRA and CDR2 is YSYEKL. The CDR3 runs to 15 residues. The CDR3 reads CASSQLAGSQETQYF.

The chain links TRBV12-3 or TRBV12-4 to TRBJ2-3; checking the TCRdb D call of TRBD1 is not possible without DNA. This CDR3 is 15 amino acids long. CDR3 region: CASTGDIPGSYTQYF.

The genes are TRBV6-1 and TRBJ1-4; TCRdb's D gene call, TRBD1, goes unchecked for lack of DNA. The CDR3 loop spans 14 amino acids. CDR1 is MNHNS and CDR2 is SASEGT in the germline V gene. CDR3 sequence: CASSVGQENEKLFF.

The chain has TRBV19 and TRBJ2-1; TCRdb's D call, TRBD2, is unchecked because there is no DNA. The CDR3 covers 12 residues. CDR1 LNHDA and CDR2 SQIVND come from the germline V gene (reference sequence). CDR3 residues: CASRGLADEQFF.

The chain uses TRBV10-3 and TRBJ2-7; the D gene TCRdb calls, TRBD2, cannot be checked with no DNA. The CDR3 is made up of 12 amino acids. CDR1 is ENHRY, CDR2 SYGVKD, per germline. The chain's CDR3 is CAIGPGGREQYF.

The CDR3: CASSPRSGRNEQYF. The V gene is TRBV4-1, the J gene TRBJ2-7; TCRdb lists TRBD2, though no DNA is available to test this call. CDR1 is MGHRA, CDR2 YSYEKL, per germline. The CDR3 has 14 amino acids.

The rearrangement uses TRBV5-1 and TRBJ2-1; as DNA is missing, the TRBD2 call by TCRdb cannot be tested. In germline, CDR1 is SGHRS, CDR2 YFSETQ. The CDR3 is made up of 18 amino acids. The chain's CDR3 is CASSLGAIAGGIYNEQFF. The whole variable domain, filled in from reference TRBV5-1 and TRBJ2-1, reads KAGVTQTPRYLIKTRGQQVTLSCSPISGHRSVSWYQQTPGQGLQFLFEYFSETQRNKGNFPGRFSGRQFSNSRSEMNVSTLELGDSALYLCASSLGAIAGGIYNEQFFGPGTRLTVL.

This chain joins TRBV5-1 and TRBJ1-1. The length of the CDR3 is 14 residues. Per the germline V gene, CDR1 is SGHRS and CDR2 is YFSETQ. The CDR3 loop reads CASSMTGRDTEAFF.

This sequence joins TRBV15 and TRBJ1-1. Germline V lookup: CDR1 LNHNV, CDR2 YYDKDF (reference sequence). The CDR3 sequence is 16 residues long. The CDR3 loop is CATSRDSWEGRTEAFF.

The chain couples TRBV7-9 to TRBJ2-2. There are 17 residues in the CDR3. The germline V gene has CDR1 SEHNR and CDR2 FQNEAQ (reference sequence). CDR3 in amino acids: CASSPQVVVAGTGELFF.

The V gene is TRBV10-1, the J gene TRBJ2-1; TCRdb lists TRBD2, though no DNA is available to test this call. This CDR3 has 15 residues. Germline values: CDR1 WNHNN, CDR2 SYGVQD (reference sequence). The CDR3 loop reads CASSGAAGARNEQFF.

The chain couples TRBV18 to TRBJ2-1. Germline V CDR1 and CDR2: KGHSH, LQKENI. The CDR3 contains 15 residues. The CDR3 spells CASQEQPNSYNEQFF.

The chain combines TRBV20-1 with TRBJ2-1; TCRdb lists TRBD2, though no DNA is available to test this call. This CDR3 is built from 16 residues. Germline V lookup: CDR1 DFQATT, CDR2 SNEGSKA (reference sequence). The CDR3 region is CSARDPRTSGYNEQFF.

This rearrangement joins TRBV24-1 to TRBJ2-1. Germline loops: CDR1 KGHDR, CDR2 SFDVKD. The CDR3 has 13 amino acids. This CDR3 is CATSDFLVNEQFF.

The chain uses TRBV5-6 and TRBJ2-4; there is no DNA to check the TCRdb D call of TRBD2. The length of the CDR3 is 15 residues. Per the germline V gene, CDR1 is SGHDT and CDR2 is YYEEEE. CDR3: CASSFREGAKNIQYF.

The CDR3 is CASIPTGGLEETQYF. The chain recombines TRBV7-9 with TRBJ2-5; without DNA, the TCRdb call of TRBD1 cannot be checked. In germline, CDR1 is SEHNR, CDR2 FQNEAQ (reference sequence). The CDR3 consists of 15 residues.

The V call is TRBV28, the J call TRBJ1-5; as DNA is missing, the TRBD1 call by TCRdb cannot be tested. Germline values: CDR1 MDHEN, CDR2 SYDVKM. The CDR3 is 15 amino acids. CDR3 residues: CASSSTDSSNQPQHF.

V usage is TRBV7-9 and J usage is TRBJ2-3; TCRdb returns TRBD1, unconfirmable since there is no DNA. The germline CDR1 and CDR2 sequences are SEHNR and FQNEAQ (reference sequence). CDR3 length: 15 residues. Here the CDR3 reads CASSLVVGSGDTQYF.

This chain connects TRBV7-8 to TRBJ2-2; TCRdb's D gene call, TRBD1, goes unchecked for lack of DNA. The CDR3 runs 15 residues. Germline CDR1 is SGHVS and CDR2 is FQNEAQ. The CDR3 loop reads CASSAWGGTAGELFF.

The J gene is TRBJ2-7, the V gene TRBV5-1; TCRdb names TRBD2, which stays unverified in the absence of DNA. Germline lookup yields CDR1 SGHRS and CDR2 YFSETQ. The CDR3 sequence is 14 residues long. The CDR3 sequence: CASSSGVPPNEQYF.

CDR3 sequence: CASSLVLTASTDTQYF. The chain joins TRBV11-2 to TRBJ2-3. In germline, CDR1 is SGHAT, CDR2 FQNNGV. The CDR3 is 16 residues long. The complete variable domain, with remaining parts taken from reference TRBV11-2 and TRBJ2-3, reads EAGVAQSPRYKIIEKRQSVAFWCNPISGHATLYWYQQILGQGPKLLIQFQNNGVVDDSQLPKDRFSAERLKGVDSTLKIQPAKLEDSAVYLCASSLVLTASTDTQYFGPGTRLTVL.

The CDR3 region is CSASGVTSGLYEQYF. This sequence joins TRBV20-1 and TRBJ2-7; TCRdb reports TRBD2, a call that lacks DNA to check it against. This CDR3 is built from 15 residues. The germline CDR1 and CDR2 sequences are DFQATT and SNEGSKA (reference sequence).

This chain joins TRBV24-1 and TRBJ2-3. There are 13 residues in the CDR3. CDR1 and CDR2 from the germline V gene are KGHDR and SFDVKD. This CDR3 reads CATSDLFTDTQYF.

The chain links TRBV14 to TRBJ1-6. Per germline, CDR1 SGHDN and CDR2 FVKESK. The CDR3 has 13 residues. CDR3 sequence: CASSQVEASPLHF.

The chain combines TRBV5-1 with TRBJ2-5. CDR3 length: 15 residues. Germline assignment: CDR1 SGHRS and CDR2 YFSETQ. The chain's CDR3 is CASSPQGLNQETQYF.